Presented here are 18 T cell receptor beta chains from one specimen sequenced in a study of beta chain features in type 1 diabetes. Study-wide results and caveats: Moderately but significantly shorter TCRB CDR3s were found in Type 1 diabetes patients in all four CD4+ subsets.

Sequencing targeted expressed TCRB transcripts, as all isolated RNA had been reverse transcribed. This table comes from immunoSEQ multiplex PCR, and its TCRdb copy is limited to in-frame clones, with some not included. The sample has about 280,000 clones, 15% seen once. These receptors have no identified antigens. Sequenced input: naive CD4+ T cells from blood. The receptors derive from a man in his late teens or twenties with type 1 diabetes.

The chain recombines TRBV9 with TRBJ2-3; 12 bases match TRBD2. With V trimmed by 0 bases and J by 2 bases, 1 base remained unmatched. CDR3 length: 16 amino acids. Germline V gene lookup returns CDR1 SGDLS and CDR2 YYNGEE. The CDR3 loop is CASSVGTSGTTDTQYF. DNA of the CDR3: TGTGCCAGCAGCGTAGGGACTAGCGGGACCACAGATACGCAGTATTTT.

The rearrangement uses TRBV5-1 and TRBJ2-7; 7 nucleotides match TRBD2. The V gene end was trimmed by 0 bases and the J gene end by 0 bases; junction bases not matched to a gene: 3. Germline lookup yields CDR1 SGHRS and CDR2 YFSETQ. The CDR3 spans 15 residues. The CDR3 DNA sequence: TGCGCCAGCAGCTTGGCCCGGGGGGACTCCTACGAGCAGTACTTC. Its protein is CASSLARGDSYEQYF.

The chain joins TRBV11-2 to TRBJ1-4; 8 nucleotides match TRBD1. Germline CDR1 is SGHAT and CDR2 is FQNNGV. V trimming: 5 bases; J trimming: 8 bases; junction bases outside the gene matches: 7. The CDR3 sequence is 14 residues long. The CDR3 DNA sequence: TGTGCCAGCAGCCCGGACAGGGTCGGAGAAAAACTGTTTTTT. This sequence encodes CASSPDRVGEKLFF.

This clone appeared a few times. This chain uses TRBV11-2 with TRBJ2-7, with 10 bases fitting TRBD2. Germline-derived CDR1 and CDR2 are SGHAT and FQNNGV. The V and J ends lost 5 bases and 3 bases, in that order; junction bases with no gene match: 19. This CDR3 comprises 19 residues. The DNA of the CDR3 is TGTGCCAGCAGCCACGCCGGAGGTCGTCCTAGCGGGAGACTCTACGAGCAGTACTTC. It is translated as CASSHAGGRPSGRLYEQYF.

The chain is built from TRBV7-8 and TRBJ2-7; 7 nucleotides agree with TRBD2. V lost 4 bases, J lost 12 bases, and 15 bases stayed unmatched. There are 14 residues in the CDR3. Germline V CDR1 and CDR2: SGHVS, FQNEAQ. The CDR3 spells CASSSGGLGFPGYF. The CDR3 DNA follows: TGTGCCAGCAGCTCCGGAGGACTAGGTTTCCCGGGGTACTTC.

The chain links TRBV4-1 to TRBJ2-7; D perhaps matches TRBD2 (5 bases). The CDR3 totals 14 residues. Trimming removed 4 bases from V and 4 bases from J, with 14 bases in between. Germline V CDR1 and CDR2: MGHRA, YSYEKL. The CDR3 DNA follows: TGCGCCAGCAGCCCTCCCACTAGGACTTACGAGCAGTACTTC. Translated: CASSPPTRTYEQYF.

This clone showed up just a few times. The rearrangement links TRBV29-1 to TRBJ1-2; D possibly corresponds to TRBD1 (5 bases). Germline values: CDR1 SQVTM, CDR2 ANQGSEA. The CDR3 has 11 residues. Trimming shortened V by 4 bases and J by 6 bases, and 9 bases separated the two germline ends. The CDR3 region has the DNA TGCAGCGTTGGACAGCTCCATGGCTACACCTTC. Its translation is CSVGQLHGYTF.

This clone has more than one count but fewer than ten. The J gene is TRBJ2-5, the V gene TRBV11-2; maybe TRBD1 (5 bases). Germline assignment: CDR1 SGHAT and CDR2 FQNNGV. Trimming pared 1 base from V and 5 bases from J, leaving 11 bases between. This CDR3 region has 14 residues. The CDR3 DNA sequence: TGTGCCAGCAGCTTAGGGGCAGGGTTTGAGACCCAGTACTTC. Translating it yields CASSLGAGFETQYF.

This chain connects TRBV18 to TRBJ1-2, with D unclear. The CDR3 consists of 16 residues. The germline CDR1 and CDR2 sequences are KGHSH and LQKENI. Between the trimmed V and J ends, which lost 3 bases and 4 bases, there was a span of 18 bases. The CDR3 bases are TGTGCCAGCTCACCTAGGGAGGGATCGAGCTTCTATGGCTACACCTTC. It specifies CASSPREGSSFYGYTF.

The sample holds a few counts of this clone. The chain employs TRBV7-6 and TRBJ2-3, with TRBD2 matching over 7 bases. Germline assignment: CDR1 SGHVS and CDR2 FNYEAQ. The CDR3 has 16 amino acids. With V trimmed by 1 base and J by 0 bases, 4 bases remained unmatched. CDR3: CASSLGWGGSTDTQYF. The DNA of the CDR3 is TGTGCCAGCAGCTTAGGCTGGGGGGGTAGCACAGATACGCAGTATTTT.

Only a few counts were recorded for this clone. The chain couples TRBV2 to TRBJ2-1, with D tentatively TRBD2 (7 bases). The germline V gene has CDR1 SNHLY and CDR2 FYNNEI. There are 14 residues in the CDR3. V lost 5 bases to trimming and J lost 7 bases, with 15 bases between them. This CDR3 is CASSWGGGANEQFF. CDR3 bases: TGTGCCAGCAGTTGGGGAGGGGGTGCTAATGAGCAGTTCTTC.

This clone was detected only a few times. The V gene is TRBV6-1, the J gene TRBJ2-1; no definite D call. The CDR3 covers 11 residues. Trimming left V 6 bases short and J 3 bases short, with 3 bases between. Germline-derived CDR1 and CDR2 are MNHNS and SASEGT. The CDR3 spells CASSNYNEQFF. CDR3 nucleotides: TGTGCCAGCAGCAACTACAATGAGCAGTTCTTC.

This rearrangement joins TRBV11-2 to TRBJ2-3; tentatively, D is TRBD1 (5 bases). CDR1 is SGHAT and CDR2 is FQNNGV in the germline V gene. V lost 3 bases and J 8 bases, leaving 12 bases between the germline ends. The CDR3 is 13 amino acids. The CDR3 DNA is TGTGCCAGCAGCTTGGGCAGGGATGGTACGCAGTATTTT. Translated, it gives CASSLGRDGTQYF.

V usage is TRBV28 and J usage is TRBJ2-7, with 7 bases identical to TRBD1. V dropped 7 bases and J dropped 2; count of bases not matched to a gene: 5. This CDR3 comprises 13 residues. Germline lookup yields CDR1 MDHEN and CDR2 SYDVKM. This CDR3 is CASTLGQPYEQYF. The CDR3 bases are TGTGCCAGCACCTTGGGACAGCCCTACGAGCAGTACTTC.

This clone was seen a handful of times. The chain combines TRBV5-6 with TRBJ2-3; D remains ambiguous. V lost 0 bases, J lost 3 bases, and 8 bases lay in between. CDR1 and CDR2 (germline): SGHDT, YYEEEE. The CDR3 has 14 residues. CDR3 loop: CASSLDALTDTQYF. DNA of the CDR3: TGTGCCAGCAGCTTGGACGCACTAACAGATACGCAGTATTTT.

CDR3 loop: CAWSVLRDTYEQYF. The CDR3, as DNA: TGTGCCTGGAGTGTACTCAGGGATACCTACGAGCAGTACTTC. The chain carries TRBV30 and TRBJ2-7; D is perhaps TRBD1 (5 bases). Germline V gene data show CDR1 as GTSNPN and CDR2 as SVGIG (reference sequence). Trimming pared 0 bases from V and 2 bases from J, leaving 11 bases between. The CDR3 has 14 residues. The entire variable domain, with the rest obtained from reference TRBV30 and TRBJ2-7, is as follows: SQTIHQWPATLVQPVGSPLSLECTVEGTSNPNLYWYRQAAGRGLQLLFYSVGIGQISSEVPQNLSASRPQDRQFILSSKKLLLSDSGFYLCAWSVLRDTYEQYFGPGTRLTVT.

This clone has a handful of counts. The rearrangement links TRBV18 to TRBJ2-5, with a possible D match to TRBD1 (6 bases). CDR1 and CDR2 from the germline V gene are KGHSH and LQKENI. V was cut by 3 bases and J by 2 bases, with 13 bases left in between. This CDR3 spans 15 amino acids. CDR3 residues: CASSPDRPKQETQYF. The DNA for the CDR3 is TGTGCCAGCTCACCGGACAGACCCAAACAAGAGACCCAGTACTTC.

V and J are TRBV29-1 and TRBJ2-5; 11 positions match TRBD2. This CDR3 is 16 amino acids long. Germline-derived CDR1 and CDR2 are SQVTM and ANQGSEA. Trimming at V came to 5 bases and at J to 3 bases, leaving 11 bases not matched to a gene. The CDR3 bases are TGCAGCGTTACCGAACTAGCGGGAGAGCGGAAAGAGACCCAGTACTTC. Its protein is CSVTELAGERKETQYF.